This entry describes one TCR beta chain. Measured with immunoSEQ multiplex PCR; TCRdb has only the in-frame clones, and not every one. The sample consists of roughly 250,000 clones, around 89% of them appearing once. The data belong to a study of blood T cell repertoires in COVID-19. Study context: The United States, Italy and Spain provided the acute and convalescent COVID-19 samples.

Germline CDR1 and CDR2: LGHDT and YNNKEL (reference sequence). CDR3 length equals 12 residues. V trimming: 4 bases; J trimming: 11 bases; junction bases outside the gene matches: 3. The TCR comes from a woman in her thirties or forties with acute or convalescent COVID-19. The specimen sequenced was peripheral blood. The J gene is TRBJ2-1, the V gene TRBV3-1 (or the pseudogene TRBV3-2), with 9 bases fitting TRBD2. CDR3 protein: CASSPSGDKQFF. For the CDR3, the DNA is TGTGCCAGCAGCCCTAGCGGGGACAAGCAGTTCTTC.